This T cell receptor beta chain stems from a study of blood T cell repertoires in COVID-19. Study details: There were acute and convalescent COVID-19 samples, and they came from the United States, Italy and Spain. The analysed material was cDNA or gDNA that came from T cells, B-cell-depleted T cells, or PBMCs.

Under the authors' procedure: Amplification with reference gene primers provided the estimates of nucleated cell counts. Clones were sequenced by immunoSEQ multiplex PCR, and TCRdb holds only the in-frame ones, with some missing. The DNA gave D and trimming, while V, J and clone size come from that table. Of about 170,000 clones listed, around 90% are singletons. The germline gives CDR1 SGDLS, CDR2 YYNGEE. V was shortened by 0 bases and J by 7 bases, with 13 bases between the two germline ends. The CDR3 runs 14 residues. V gene TRBV9 combines with J gene TRBJ1-1; D is possibly TRBD1 (6 bases). The sample taken for sequencing was peripheral blood. This clonotype originated in a man between 50 and 59 years old who had recovered from COVID-19. DNA for the CDR3: TGTGCCAGCAGCGTAGGATCGACAGGAAGTGAAGCTTTCTTT. Amino acid sequence: CASSVGSTGSEAFF.